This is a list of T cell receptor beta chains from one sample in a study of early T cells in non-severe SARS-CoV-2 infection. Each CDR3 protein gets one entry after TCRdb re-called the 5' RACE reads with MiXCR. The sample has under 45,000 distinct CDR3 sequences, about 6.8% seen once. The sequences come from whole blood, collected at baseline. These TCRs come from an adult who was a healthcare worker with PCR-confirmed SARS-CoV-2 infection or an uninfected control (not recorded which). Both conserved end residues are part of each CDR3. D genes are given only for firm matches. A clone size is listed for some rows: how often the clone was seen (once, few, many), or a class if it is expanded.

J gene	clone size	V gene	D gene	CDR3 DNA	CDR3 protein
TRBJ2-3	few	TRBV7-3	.	TGTGCCAGCAGCTTAACCGCGTCAGATACGCAGTATTTT	CASSLTASDTQYF
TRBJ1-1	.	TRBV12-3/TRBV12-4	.	TGTGCCAGCAGTGGCGGAGGAAGGACTGAAGCTTTCTTT	CASSGGGRTEAFF
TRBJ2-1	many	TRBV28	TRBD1	TGTGCCAGCAGTTCGGGACAGGGCAGGTTTGATGAGCAGTTCTTC	CASSSGQGRFDEQFF
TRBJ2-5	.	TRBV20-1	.	TGCAGTGCAACCGAATCAGAGACCCAGTACTTC	CSATESETQYF
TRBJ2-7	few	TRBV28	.	TGTGCCAGCCAGCCCCTGGGACTCCTCGCCGGCTACGAGCAGTACTTC	CASQPLGLLAGYEQYF
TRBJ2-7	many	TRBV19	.	TGTGCCAGTAGTAGAGGTAGCGAGCAGTACTTC	CASSRGSEQYF
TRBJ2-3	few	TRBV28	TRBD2	TGTGCCAGCAGGACGGGGGGTTACACAGATACGCAGTATTTT	CASRTGGYTDTQYF
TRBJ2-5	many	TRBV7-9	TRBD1	TGTGCCAGCAGCTTAGGGACAGGGAAAGAGACCCAGTACTTC	CASSLGTGKETQYF
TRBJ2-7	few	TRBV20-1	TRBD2	TGCAGTGCTAGGACTAGCGGTCCTTTGGAGCAGTACTTC	CSARTSGPLEQYF
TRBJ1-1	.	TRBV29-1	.	TGCAGCGCCCTGTGGGGAAGGGTGAACACTGAAGCTTTCTTT	CSALWGRVNTEAFF
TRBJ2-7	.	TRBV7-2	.	TGTGCCAGCAGCCCCCACCAGGACAGTTACGAGCAGTACTTC	CASSPHQDSYEQYF
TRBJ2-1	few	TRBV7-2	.	TGTGCCAGCAGCTTAGCGACTAACGACTACAATGAGCAGTTCTTC	CASSLATNDYNEQFF
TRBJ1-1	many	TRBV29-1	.	TGCAGCGTTCATAAGGGTATAGGCACTGAAGCTTTCTTT	CSVHKGIGTEAFF
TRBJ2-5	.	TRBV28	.	TGTGCCAGCAGTTTATTGGGGCAGTCAAAGGGAGAGACCCAGTACTTC	CASSLLGQSKGETQYF
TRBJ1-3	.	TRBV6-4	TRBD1	TGTGCCAGCAGTCCAAGCCGGGACAGGGGGCGACACACCATATATTTT	CASSPSRDRGRHTIYF
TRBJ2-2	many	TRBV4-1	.	TGCGCCAGCAGCCAAGAGCCGGGGACAAACACCGGGGAGCTGTTTTTT	CASSQEPGTNTGELFF
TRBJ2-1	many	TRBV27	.	TGTGCCAGCGGTATAATAGGCAATGAGCAGTTCTTC	CASGIIGNEQFF
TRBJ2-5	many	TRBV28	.	TGTGCCAGCAGCCGCCGGCCTCGAGGGACCCAGTACTTC	CASSRRPRGTQYF
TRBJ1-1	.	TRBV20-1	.	TGCAGTGCTAGTCCAGGGGTAAGGAACACTGAAGCTTTCTTT	CSASPGVRNTEAFF
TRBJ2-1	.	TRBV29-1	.	TGCAGCGTTGAAGTACGACGGGACACCCCGTGGCATGAGCAGTTCTTC	CSVEVRRDTPWHEQFF
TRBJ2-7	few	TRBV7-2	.	TGTGCCAGCAGCTTAGGCGGTCTATCCGCCTACGAGCAGTACTTC	CASSLGGLSAYEQYF
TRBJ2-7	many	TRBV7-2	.	TGTGCCAGCAGCTCCCCACAGTTAAGCTCCTACGAGCAGTACTTC	CASSSPQLSSYEQYF
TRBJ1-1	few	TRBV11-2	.	TGTGCCAGCAGCCCCCATACAGGGAACACTGAAGCTTTCTTT	CASSPHTGNTEAFF